This T cell receptor (beta chain) was sequenced in a study of blood T cells in healthy people across ages. Sample-barcoded 5' priming and a J-beta primer mix drove a second PCR of about 7 to 12 cycles. TCRdb analysed the 5' RACE reads with MiXCR anew, one entry per CDR3 protein. The sample lists around 1.1 million distinct CDR3 sequences; roughly two fifths were seen once. This clonotype was observed a few times. V lost 0 bases to trimming and J lost 8 bases, with 13 bases between them. This CDR3 comprises 14 residues. Per the germline V gene, CDR1 is LGHNA and CDR2 is YSLEER. The J gene is TRBJ1-2, the V gene TRBV4-3; D not resolved. The sample comprised blood. This receptor was obtained from a man younger than 35 in good health. CDR3 protein: CASSQEAGRGGYTF. The CDR3 nucleotides are TGCGCCAGCAGCCAAGAAGCCGGCAGAGGCGGCTACACCTTC.